This is a list of T cell receptor beta chains from one sample in a study of siplizumab effects on memory and regulatory T cells. The method was immunoSEQ multiplex PCR; TCRdb's version includes in-frame clones alone and lacks a portion of them. Among 6,000 or so clones listed, more than 35% were seen once. What these receptors recognize is not known. The sequenced material came from CFSE-low (dividing) CD8+ T cells sorted from an allogeneic mixed lymphocyte reaction. The receptors originated from a human donor in good health; the cells came from an allogeneic mixed lymphocyte reaction. The CDR3 runs from the conserved cysteine through the conserved F or W. D genes are given only for firm matches. Expanded clones are given a class, and other clones once, few, many or no size at all.

v_gene	j_gene	abundance	d_gene	CDR3nt	CDR3aa
TRBV28	TRBJ2-5	-	TRBD1	TGTGCCAGCAGAGGACCGGGACAGGAGAAAATGCTGTACCAAGAGACCCAGTACTTC	CASRGPGQEKMLYQETQYF
TRBV7-2	TRBJ1-3	medium-sized	-	TGTGCCAGCAGCCAGGGCACCTCTGGAAACACCATATATTTT	CASSQGTSGNTIYF
TRBV28	TRBJ2-7	few	TRBD2	TGTGCCAGCAGTTTAATCGGAGCGGGAGTGGGTTACGAGCAGTACTTC	CASSLIGAGVGYEQYF
TRBV2	TRBJ1-3	medium-sized	-	TGTGCCAGCAGTGAGTTCAGGCAGGGGCGACCTCAGGACACCATATATTTT	CASSEFRQGRPQDTIYF
TRBV6-6	TRBJ2-3	-	-	TGTGCCAGCAGTGAGGGTAATACGCAGTATTTT	CASSEGNTQYF
TRBV10-1	TRBJ2-7	-	TRBD1	TGCGCCACCCCGGGACAGCCGCGGGAGCAGTACTTC	CATPGQPREQYF
TRBV4-2	TRBJ1-5	medium-sized	-	TGTGCCAGCAGCCAAGATCGGGCAGGGACGAATCAGCCCCAGCATTTT	CASSQDRAGTNQPQHF
TRBV15	TRBJ2-2	medium-sized	TRBD2	TGTGCCACCAGCAACGAGTCTAGCGGGGACACGAACACCGGGGAGCTGTTTTTT	CATSNESSGDTNTGELFF
TRBV7-9	TRBJ2-7	medium-sized	-	TGTGCCAGCATCTCGGAGAGCTCCTACGAGCAGTACTTC	CASISESSYEQYF
TRBV30	TRBJ2-3	few	-	TGTGCCTGGAGTGTTCGAAACACAGATACGCAGTATTTT	CAWSVRNTDTQYF
TRBV4-2	TRBJ2-7	-	TRBD2	TGTGCCAGCAGCCAAGACAGGGACTACTCCTACGAGCAGTACTTC	CASSQDRDYSYEQYF
TRBV5-6	TRBJ1-4	-	-	TGTGCCAGCAGCCTTTGGAGGGGTGAAAAACTGTTTTTT	CASSLWRGEKLFF
TRBV2	TRBJ1-3	large	-	TGTGCCAGCAGTGAAATGGGGGTAATCTCTGGAAACACCATATATTTT	CASSEMGVISGNTIYF
TRBV19	TRBJ1-6	-	-	TGTGCCAGTAGTCCGCTTCAGGGGTCGGCCTATAATTCACCCCTCCACTTT	CASSPLQGSAYNSPLHF
TRBV11-3	TRBJ2-3	-	-	TGTGCCAGCAGCTTGGACACGGGGTGGGATACGCAGTATTTT	CASSLDTGWDTQYF
TRBV5-4	TRBJ2-1	few	-	TGTGCCAGCACCCTGGACAACTACAATGAGCAGTTCTTC	CASTLDNYNEQFF
TRBV5-4	TRBJ2-7	-	-	TGTGCCAGCAGCCAACTGGACAGCAACTACGAGCAGTACTTC	CASSQLDSNYEQYF
TRBV5-6	TRBJ2-7	few	TRBD2	TGTGCCAGCAGCTCGAGACTAGCGGGAGCCTACGAGCAGTACTTC	CASSSRLAGAYEQYF
TRBV9	TRBJ2-3	-	TRBD2	TGTGCCAGCAGCGTAGGGGGTAGCGGGAGTTCGAGCACAGATACGCAGTATTTT	CASSVGGSGSSSTDTQYF
TRBV28	TRBJ2-7	-	TRBD2	TGTGCCAGCAGTCCTAGCGGGACAATCGAGCAGTACTTC	CASSPSGTIEQYF
TRBV28	TRBJ1-1	large	-	TGTGCCAGCAGCTCCTCATGGGGCGAAGCTTTCTTT	CASSSSWGEAFF
TRBV29-1	TRBJ1-2	-	-	TGCAGCTACGGGTCCCAGGGGTATGGCTACACCTTC	CSYGSQGYGYTF
TRBV11-2	TRBJ2-1	-	TRBD2	TGTGCCAGCAGCTTAGATCGGAGCGGGAACTCCTACAATGAGCAGTTCTTC	CASSLDRSGNSYNEQFF
TRBV5-1	TRBJ2-3	-	TRBD2	TGCGCCAGCAGCTTGTTTCTAGCGGGAGGAGTAGATACGCAGTATTTT	CASSLFLAGGVDTQYF
TRBV12-5	TRBJ2-2	-	-	TGTGCTAGTGGTTACGGTTTTTTAGGGGATGACGGGGAGCTGTTTTTT	CASGYGFLGDDGELFF
TRBV7-9	TRBJ1-1	medium-sized	TRBD1	TGTGCCAGCAGCTTGGATCTCGACAGGGCATATGAAGCTTTCTTT	CASSLDLDRAYEAFF
TRBV5-4	TRBJ2-7	-	-	TGTGCCAGCAGCTTCGGGCGGTACTACGAGCAGTACTTC	CASSFGRYYEQYF
TRBV6-5	TRBJ2-6	medium-sized	-	TGTGCCAGCAGTTACGGCGGGTCTGGGGCCAACGTCCTGACTTTC	CASSYGGSGANVLTF
TRBV11-2	TRBJ2-7	-	-	TGTGCCAGCAGCTTATTCTATTCCTCGAACTACGAGCAGTACTTC	CASSLFYSSNYEQYF
TRBV9	TRBJ2-7	-	TRBD2	TGTGCCAGCAGCGTAGGTGGGGGAGGGCGCTACGAGCAGTACTTC	CASSVGGGGRYEQYF
TRBV29-1	TRBJ1-1	few	-	TGCAGCGTTGATTTGTCCTCTGAGACTGAAGCTTTCTTT	CSVDLSSETEAFF
TRBV6-1	TRBJ2-7	-	TRBD2	TGTGCCAGCAGTGAGGTAGCGGGAGGGCCATACGAGCAGTACTTC	CASSEVAGGPYEQYF
TRBV27	TRBJ2-7	-	-	TGTGCCAGCAGTTTATTGGGGGCCTACGAGCAGTACTTC	CASSLLGAYEQYF
TRBV7-9	TRBJ1-2	medium-sized	TRBD1	TGTGCCAGCAGCTCAACAGGGGGCCACTATGGCTACACCTTC	CASSSTGGHYGYTF
TRBV11-2	TRBJ1-1	-	-	TGTGCCAGCAGCTCCCTTGGAGGGGAAGCTTTCTTT	CASSSLGGEAFF
TRBV11-2	TRBJ2-3	-	-	TGTGCCAGCAGCTTAGGACTTAGCACAGATACGCAGTATTTT	CASSLGLSTDTQYF
TRBV11-1	TRBJ2-7	-	TRBD1	TGTGCCAGCAGCTCCCTCTCAGGGGGATACTCCTACGAGCAGTACTTC	CASSSLSGGYSYEQYF
TRBV28	TRBJ1-2	once	-	TGTGCCAGCAGTTCCCCCTCCCGCTATGGCTACACCTTC	CASSSPSRYGYTF
TRBV27	TRBJ2-1	medium-sized	TRBD2	TGTGCCAGCAGTCTCGGGACTAGCGGGAGCAATGAGCAGTTCTTC	CASSLGTSGSNEQFF
TRBV27	TRBJ2-7	few	-	TGTGCCAGCAGTTCGACAACCGCCCCCGGTGAGCAGTACTTC	CASSSTTAPGEQYF
TRBV9	TRBJ2-6	medium-sized	-	TGTGCCAGCAGCCTAAACAGGGTCGGTCATGCTGGGGCCAACGTCCTGACTTTC	CASSLNRVGHAGANVLTF
TRBV13	TRBJ2-1	-	TRBD2	TGTGCCAGCAGCTTAGTAGCGGGAGGGATCGATGAGCAGTTCTTC	CASSLVAGGIDEQFF
TRBV30	TRBJ1-1	medium-sized	TRBD1	TGTGCCTGGAGTTCGGGACAGGGATATTCTGAAGCTTTCTTT	CAWSSGQGYSEAFF